The 22 T cell receptor beta chains presented below share a single source sample, sequenced in a study of control samples from healthy donors and cancer patients. The repertoire was sequenced with immunoSEQ multiplex PCR; TCRdb's copy has only in-frame clones and lacks some. The data contain approximately 69,000 clones, over 85% of them singletons. Sequences were obtained from PBMCs. The receptors here all came from a man in his 60s with colorectal cancer.

A few counts support this clone. The rearrangement joins TRBV6-5 to TRBJ1-1; D unresolved. V was pared by 6 bases and J by 4 bases, with 15 bases between. The CDR3 is 14 residues long. The germline CDR1 and CDR2 sequences are MNHEY and SVGAGI. The CDR3 bases are TGTGCCAGCAGCCCCCCAGGCGGAGGCACTGAAGCTTTCTTT. As protein: CASSPPGGGTEAFF.

This chain uses TRBV19 with TRBJ2-1, with D possibly TRBD1 on 6 matching bases. The length of the CDR3 is 15 residues. V lost 0 bases, J lost 4 bases, and 10 bases lay in between. Germline V gives CDR1 LNHDA, CDR2 SQIVND (reference sequence). CDR3 DNA: TGTGCCAGTAGTATAGAGGGGGCTAATTACAATGAGCAGTTCTTC. The encoded protein is CASSIEGANYNEQFF.

This clone showed up just once. One end of the junction varies from germline; a read error may be responsible. This rearrangement joins TRBV7-3 to TRBJ2-3, with 9 bases lining up with TRBD2. The germline V gene encodes CDR1 SGHTA and CDR2 FQGTGA. The CDR3 has 14 amino acids. The CDR3, as DNA: TGTTCCAGCAGCCAGCGGGGGGACACAGATACGCAGTATTTT. It specifies CSSSQRGDTDTQYF.

The chain has TRBV5-1 and TRBJ1-2; D is uncertain. CDR3 length equals 15 residues. Between the trimmed V and J ends, which lost 4 bases and 0 bases, there was a span of 13 bases. Germline V gene data show CDR1 as SGHRS and CDR2 as YFSETQ. CDR3 sequence reads: CASSPDSSANYGYTF. In nucleotides, the CDR3 is TGCGCCAGCAGCCCCGACTCCTCAGCTAACTATGGCTACACCTTC.

In the case of this clone: Within the sample, other DNA sequences also encode this same CDR3. The chain has TRBV7-8 and TRBJ1-2; possibly TRBD1 for D (6 bases). There are 14 residues in the CDR3. CDR1 is SGHVS, CDR2 FQNEAQ, per germline. Trimming removed 1 base at V and 4 bases at J, with 10 bases between. CDR3 sequence: CASSLGGGPYGYTF. The CDR3 DNA follows: TGTGCCAGCAGCTTAGGGGGGGGGCCCTATGGCTACACCTTC. Looking up the rest from reference TRBV7-8 and TRBJ1-2 gives the full variable domain: GAGVSQSPRYKVAKRGQDVALRCDPISGHVSLFWYQQALGQGPEFLTYFQNEAQLDKSGLPSDRFFAERPEGSVSTLKIQRTQQEDSAVYLCASSLGGGPYGYTFGSGTRLTVV.

The CDR3 is CASSSTGHEQYF. DNA of the CDR3: TGTGCCAGCAGCTCGACCGGGCACGAGCAGTACTTC. V and J are TRBV5-4 and TRBJ2-7; D remains unclear. Per the germline V gene, CDR1 is SGHNT and CDR2 is YYREEE (reference sequence). The V end lost 3 bases, the J end lost 5 bases, and 9 bases lay between the germline ends. The length of the CDR3 is 12 residues.

The V and J genes are TRBV11-3 and TRBJ2-1; 11 positions agree with TRBD2. V lost 5 bases, J lost 0 bases, and 3 bases stayed unmatched. Germline V gene data show CDR1 as SGHNT and CDR2 as YENEEA. CDR3 length: 16 residues. For the CDR3, the DNA is TGTGCCAGCAGCCGACTAGCGGGGACCTCCTACAATGAGCAGTTCTTC. Protein product: CASSRLAGTSYNEQFF.

The chain has TRBV5-6 and TRBJ1-2; TRBD1 matches at 8 bases. Germline V gene lookup returns CDR1 SGHDT and CDR2 YYEEEE. J was trimmed by 1 base and V by 4 bases; bases with no gene match: 6. CDR3 length equals 15 residues. The CDR3, as DNA: TGTGCCAGCAGCACCTGGGACAGGTTTAACTATGGCTACACCTTC. As protein: CASSTWDRFNYGYTF.

The rearrangement links TRBV6-4 to TRBJ1-2, with 10 bases fitting TRBD1. There are 14 residues in the CDR3. V trimming: 8 bases; J trimming: 8 bases; junction bases outside the gene matches: 11. From germline, CDR1 is MRHNA and CDR2 SNTAGT. CDR3 nucleotide sequence: TGTGCCAGCCACCCGGGACAGGGGTTTCAAGGCTACACCTTC. It codes for CASHPGQGFQGYTF.

The rearrangement uses TRBV7-2 and TRBJ2-3, with TRBD1 as a possible D gene (5 bases). The germline gives CDR1 SGHTA, CDR2 FQGNSA. This CDR3 has 14 residues. V gave up 0 bases and J gave up 8 bases, with 12 bases separating them. Here the CDR3 reads CASSLAGQGGTQYF. CDR3 bases: TGTGCCAGCAGCTTAGCGGGGCAAGGCGGTACGCAGTATTTT.

V usage is TRBV29-1 and J usage is TRBJ1-2; no firm D call. The CDR3 runs to 12 residues. Germline lookup yields CDR1 SQVTM and CDR2 ANQGSEA. V was pared by 1 base and J by 5 bases, with 8 bases between. In DNA, the CDR3 is TGCAGCGTTGAAGGGAGCGATTATGGCTACACCTTC. Its translation: CSVEGSDYGYTF.

This clone was picked up a small number of times. The rearrangement uses TRBV2 and TRBJ1-5; 8 nucleotides line up with TRBD1. Trimming at V came to 6 bases and at J to 0 bases, leaving 7 bases not matched to a gene. The CDR3 has 16 residues. Germline CDR1 and CDR2: SNHLY and FYNNEI. The CDR3 sequence is CASSGTGGISNQPQHF. As DNA, the CDR3 is TGTGCCAGCAGCGGGACAGGCGGAATTAGCAATCAGCCCCAGCATTTT.

The V call is TRBV28, the J call TRBJ1-4; TRBD1 is a possible D gene (6 bases). The germline CDR1 and CDR2 sequences are MDHEN and SYDVKM. The length of the CDR3 is 14 residues. Trimming removed 6 bases at V and 7 bases at J, with 15 bases between. As DNA, the CDR3 is TGTGCCAGCAGCCTACAGGGTTCCGCTGAAAAACTGTTTTTT. This translates into CASSLQGSAEKLFF.

This sequence joins TRBV7-9 and TRBJ1-1; D remains unclear. V was clipped by 1 base and J by 1 base, with 7 bases between them. Germline loops: CDR1 SEHNR, CDR2 FQNEAQ (reference sequence). The length of the CDR3 is 14 residues. This CDR3 reads CASSLVGRNTEAFF. CDR3 nucleotide sequence: TGTGCCAGCAGCTTAGTAGGTAGGAACACTGAAGCTTTCTTT.

Points on this clone: This same CDR3 is encoded by further DNA sequences in the sample. The V call is TRBV6-5, the J call TRBJ1-2; D is uncertain. V shed 0 bases and J shed 0 bases, with 8 bases lying between them. Germline-derived CDR1 and CDR2 are MNHEY and SVGAGI. The CDR3 is 15 amino acids. The CDR3 DNA follows: TGTGCCAGCAGTTACTCGACCGGGGCTAACTATGGCTACACCTTC. As protein: CASSYSTGANYGYTF.

This chain connects TRBV2 to TRBJ2-3; 8 nucleotides match TRBD1. The germline V gene has CDR1 SNHLY and CDR2 FYNNEI. After removal of 4 bases from V and 1 base from J, the junction contained 7 bases not matched to a gene. The CDR3 consists of 16 residues. In nucleotides, the CDR3 is TGTGCCAGCAGTGCTCAGGGGGCTCCTGGCACAGATACGCAGTATTTT. Protein: CASSAQGAPGTDTQYF.

The chain links TRBV7-8 to TRBJ1-4; 8 bases are shared with TRBD1. Trimming took 3 bases from V and 7 from J; bases not matched to a gene: 4. This CDR3 contains 14 residues. Germline V CDR1 and CDR2: SGHVS, FQNEAQ. This CDR3 reads CASSLTGEGEKLFF. Written as DNA, the CDR3 is TGTGCCAGCAGCTTGACAGGGGAGGGTGAAAAACTGTTTTTT. Together with reference TRBV7-8 and TRBJ1-4, the CDR3 gives the full variable domain: GAGVSQSPRYKVAKRGQDVALRCDPISGHVSLFWYQQALGQGPEFLTYFQNEAQLDKSGLPSDRFFAERPEGSVSTLKIQRTQQEDSAVYLCASSLTGEGEKLFFGSGTQLSVL.

The V gene is TRBV11-2, the J gene TRBJ2-2, with D tentatively TRBD1 (5 bases). Germline-derived CDR1 and CDR2 are SGHAT and FQNNGV. The CDR3 totals 12 residues. V was trimmed by 7 bases and J by 3 bases, leaving 6 bases between them. The CDR3 DNA follows: TGTGCCAGCAAAGGGGACACCGGGGAGCTGTTTTTT. It yields the protein CASKGDTGELFF.

The V gene is TRBV5-1, the J gene TRBJ2-5; tentative D call: TRBD1 (5 bases). Per germline, CDR1 SGHRS and CDR2 YFSETQ. The CDR3 length is 14 residues. The V gene lost 2 bases and the J gene lost 2 bases, with 10 bases spanning the gap. The CDR3 sequence: CASSLGREQETQYF. The CDR3 DNA reads as TGCGCCAGCAGCTTAGGCAGGGAACAAGAGACCCAGTACTTC.

V is TRBV27 and J is TRBJ2-2; D is uncertain. V dropped 3 bases and J dropped 3 bases, with 8 bases sitting between them. Germline CDR1 is MNHEY and CDR2 is SMNVEV (reference sequence). The CDR3 extends over 14 amino acids. The CDR3 DNA reads as TGTGCCAGCAGTTTGGAACCCTACACCGGGGAGCTGTTTTTT. Translated, it gives CASSLEPYTGELFF.

The chain joins TRBV5-8 to TRBJ2-7; the D gene is possibly TRBD1 (6 bases). Trimming took off 5 bases at V and 5 bases at J, with 8 bases between the two ends. Germline loops: CDR1 SGHTS, CDR2 YDEGEE. CDR3 length: 11 amino acids. CDR3 DNA: TGTGCCAGCAGGAGGACAGACGAGCAGTACTTC. Residues: CASRRTDEQYF. The full variable domain, with the rest looked up from reference TRBV5-8 and TRBJ2-7, is EAGVTQSPTHLIKTRGQQATLRCSPISGHTSVYWYQQALGLGLQFLLWYDEGEERNRGNFPPRFSGRQFPNYSSELNVNALELEDSALYLCASRRTDEQYFGPGTRLTVT.

V and J are TRBV5-1 and TRBJ2-2; 9 positions match TRBD2. The CDR3 has 16 amino acids. Germline CDR1 is SGHRS and CDR2 is YFSETQ. Germline trimming cut 0 bases from V and 0 bases from J; bases unmatched to any gene: 0. The CDR3 region has the DNA TGCGCCAGCAGCTTGGGACTAGCGGCGAACACCGGGGAGCTGTTTTTT. This sequence encodes CASSLGLAANTGELFF.